The 23 T cell receptor beta chains listed next were all sequenced from one sample in a study of immune evolution from preneoplasia to lung adenocarcinoma. The assay was immunoSEQ multiplex PCR, and TCRdb's table has in-frame clones only and misses some. The sample records a few thousand clones, about 82% being singletons. The sample taken for sequencing was FFPE adjacent normal lung tissue. All receptors come from a donor older than 65 with lung adenocarcinoma.

The chain joins TRBV7-6 to TRBJ2-1; D ambiguous. Germline-derived CDR1 and CDR2 are SGHVS and FNYEAQ. The ends were cut back, 1 base at V and 0 bases at J, with 7 bases in the middle. The CDR3 is made up of 15 amino acids. CDR3 DNA sequence: TGTGCCAGCAGCTTAGTTGCTAGCTCCTACAATGAGCAGTTCTTC. Translation gives CASSLVASSYNEQFF.

The gene calls are TRBV28 and TRBJ2-7; TRBD2 might be the D (6 bases). The V gene lost 2 bases and the J gene lost 1 base, with 9 bases spanning the gap. Germline CDR1 is MDHEN and CDR2 is SYDVKM. This CDR3 is 14 amino acids long. In DNA, the CDR3 is TGTGCCAGCAGTTTACCCAGCGGGTCCTACGAGCAGTACTTC. As protein: CASSLPSGSYEQYF.

The chain links TRBV6-4 to TRBJ1-1, with D possibly matching TRBD1 (6 bases). V shed 7 bases and J shed 0 bases, with 15 bases lying between them. The CDR3 runs 15 residues. Germline V gene sequence: CDR1 MRHNA, CDR2 SNTAGT. Here the CDR3 reads CASKRDAGVNTEAFF. Written as DNA, the CDR3 is TGTGCCAGCAAAAGGGATGCAGGGGTGAACACTGAAGCTTTCTTT.

The table lists this clone with a few counts. The chain links TRBV28 to TRBJ2-7, with 8 bases that match TRBD1. J lost 6 bases, V lost 6 bases, and 10 bases had no gene match. The germline V gene encodes CDR1 MDHEN and CDR2 SYDVKM. This CDR3 has 14 residues. The DNA of the CDR3 is TGTGCCAGCAGCCTGGGCAGGGGGCCACGCGAGCAGTACTTC. This gives the protein CASSLGRGPREQYF.

The chain links TRBV27 to TRBJ2-6; 8 bases align to TRBD1. From germline, CDR1 is MNHEY and CDR2 SMNVEV (reference sequence). V gave up 2 bases and J gave up 3 bases; unmatched junction bases: 15. This CDR3 region has 20 residues. The CDR3 loop reads CASSLAALSGRGLGANVLTF. As DNA, the CDR3 is TGTGCCAGCAGTTTAGCGGCCCTATCTGGCAGGGGGCTTGGGGCCAACGTCCTGACTTTC.

CDR3: CAWSSFDRGNYGYTF. The DNA for the CDR3 is TGTGCCTGGAGTAGTTTCGACAGGGGAAACTATGGCTACACCTTC. V is TRBV30 and J is TRBJ1-2, with TRBD1 identical over 8 bases. The CDR3 consists of 15 residues. Germline CDR1 GTSNPN, CDR2 SVGIG (reference sequence). The V segment lost 2 bases and the J segment 2 bases; nucleotides outside the gene matches: 7.

The chain is built from TRBV28 and TRBJ1-5, with unresolved D. The CDR3 length is 12 residues. V lost 6 bases, J lost 4 bases, and 7 bases lay in between. From germline, CDR1 is MDHEN and CDR2 SYDVKM. DNA for the CDR3: TGTGCCAGCAGCGTGGAGAATCAGCCCCAGCATTTT. It translates to CASSVENQPQHF.

The sample holds one count of this clone. The chain uses TRBV7-9 and TRBJ2-5; TRBD1 matches at 9 bases. Germline loops: CDR1 SEHNR, CDR2 FQNEAQ (reference sequence). V was clipped by 3 bases and J by 4 bases; unmatched bases: 6. The CDR3 length is 15 residues. CDR3 nucleotide sequence: TGTGCCAGCAGCTTCGGCGGACAGGGGACAGAGACCCAGTACTTC. Translating gives CASSFGGQGTETQYF. The full variable domain, in which reference TRBV7-9 and TRBJ2-5 provide the parts outside the CDR3, is DTGVSQNPRHKITKRGQNVTFRCDPISEHNRLYWYRQTLGQGPEFLTYFQNEAQLEKSRLLSDRFSAERPKGSFSTLEIQRTEQGDSAMYLCASSFGGQGTETQYFGPGTRLLVL.

The chain carries TRBV28 and TRBJ2-7, with a tentative D call TRBD1 (6 bases). V lost 9 bases, J lost 2 bases, and 20 bases lay in between. The germline V gene encodes CDR1 MDHEN and CDR2 SYDVKM. The CDR3 runs 15 residues. This CDR3 reads CASSPRDRRPYEQYF. The CDR3 region has the DNA TGTGCCAGTTCGCCCCGAGACAGGAGACCCTACGAGCAGTACTTC.

The chain recombines TRBV30 with TRBJ1-2, with 8 bases that match TRBD1. The J segment lost 6 bases and the V segment lost 3 bases, leaving 6 bases of the junction unmatched. Germline CDR1 and CDR2: GTSNPN and SVGIG (reference sequence). The CDR3 contains 13 residues. The CDR3 loop is CAWRLAGGDGYTF. Here the CDR3 DNA reads TGTGCCTGGAGGCTTGCAGGGGGCGATGGCTACACCTTC.

The chain joins TRBV29-1 to TRBJ1-1, with 9 bases that match TRBD1. The CDR3 length is 13 residues. J lost 4 bases, V lost 4 bases, and 4 bases had no gene match. CDR1 and CDR2 from the germline V gene are SQVTM and ANQGSEA. The CDR3 DNA reads as TGCAGCGTTGGGGGACAGGGCGTCACTGAAGCTTTCTTT. Translation gives CSVGGQGVTEAFF.

The rearrangement joins TRBV5-1 to TRBJ2-2; D not resolved. The CDR3 length is 15 residues. CDR1 is SGHRS and CDR2 is YFSETQ in the germline V gene. Trimming stripped 5 bases from V and 6 bases from J, with 17 bases between. The CDR3 is CASSGPETVAGELFF. As DNA, the CDR3 is TGCGCCAGCAGTGGTCCAGAGACGGTGGCCGGGGAGCTGTTTTTT.

This sequence joins TRBV7-2 and TRBJ2-5, with D uncertain. Trimming took off 5 bases at V and 4 bases at J, with 17 bases between the two ends. CDR1 is SGHTA and CDR2 is FQGNSA in the germline V gene. The CDR3 has 15 amino acids. This CDR3 reads CASSPPSMSGETQYF. Here the CDR3 DNA reads TGTGCCAGCAGCCCACCGAGCATGAGTGGAGAGACCCAGTACTTC.

This chain links TRBV30 with TRBJ2-1; D perhaps matches TRBD2 (7 bases). V was trimmed by 0 bases and J by 3 bases, leaving 12 bases between them. Looked up from germline, CDR1 is GTSNPN and CDR2 is SVGIG (reference sequence). CDR3 length: 15 residues. The CDR3 DNA follows: TGTGCCTGGAGTGTCGGCGGGGGCGGCTACAATGAGCAGTTCTTC. It codes for CAWSVGGGGYNEQFF.

The V call is TRBV4-2, the J call TRBJ2-5; possibly TRBD2 for D (5 bases). The CDR3 has 14 amino acids. CDR1 is LGHNA and CDR2 is YNFKEQ in the germline V gene. Between the trimmed V and J ends, which lost 0 bases and 5 bases, there was a span of 10 bases. CDR3 protein: CASSQDSGPETQYF. In DNA form, the CDR3 reads TGTGCCAGCAGCCAAGACAGCGGCCCGGAGACCCAGTACTTC.

The chain joins TRBV29-1 to TRBJ1-1, with 8 bases matching TRBD1. Germline V gene lookup returns CDR1 SQVTM and CDR2 ANQGSEA. The CDR3 runs to 12 residues. The V segment lost 7 bases and the J segment 8 bases; nucleotides outside the gene matches: 9. The CDR3 nucleotides read TGCAGCGGAAAAGGACAGGGACGAGAAGCTTTCTTT. Translated: CSGKGQGREAFF. Drawing the rest from reference TRBV29-1 and TRBJ1-1, the complete variable domain is SAVISQKPSRDICQRGTSLTIQCQVDSQVTMMFWYRQQPGQSLTLIATANQGSEATYESGFVIDKFPISRPNLTFSTLTVSNMSPEDSSIYLCSGKGQGREAFFGQGTRLTVV.

The chain combines TRBV4-1 with TRBJ2-2; D gene ambiguous. Germline CDR1 reads MGHRA; CDR2 reads YSYEKL. The V and J ends lost 0 bases and 6 bases respectively, with 14 bases between them. This CDR3 has 16 residues. DNA for the CDR3: TGCGCCAGCAGCCAAGATATCGTACAGTTCCCCGGGGAGCTGTTTTTT. Translating gives CASSQDIVQFPGELFF.

The chain joins TRBV11-1 to TRBJ2-5; D is unclear. Trimming shortened V by 1 base and J by 5 bases, and 14 bases separated the two germline ends. Germline V gene sequence: CDR1 SGHAT, CDR2 FQDESV (reference sequence). This CDR3 contains 15 residues. The CDR3 DNA sequence: TGTGCCAGCAGCTTAGACATTTACAATTCGGAGACCCAGTACTTC. Amino acid sequence: CASSLDIYNSETQYF.

The gene calls are TRBV28 and TRBJ2-2, with D hard to call. The CDR3 consists of 13 residues. Germline lookup yields CDR1 MDHEN and CDR2 SYDVKM. Trimming left V 4 bases short and J 3 bases short, with 6 bases between. CDR3 coding DNA: TGTGCCAGCAGTTGGAAGTACACCGGGGAGCTGTTTTTT. Its translation is CASSWKYTGELFF.

The V and J genes are TRBV6-1 and TRBJ2-7, with 9 nucleotides matching TRBD1. The CDR3 covers 14 residues. After removal of 4 bases from V and 5 bases from J, the junction contained 6 bases not matched to a gene. Germline V gives CDR1 MNHNS, CDR2 SASEGT. The CDR3 coding sequence is TGTGCCAGCAGTGGAGGACAGGGGCCGGACGAGCAGTACTTC. This translates into CASSGGQGPDEQYF.

The rearrangement uses TRBV30 and TRBJ2-6; D remains unclear. With 0 bases removed from V and 1 base from J, the gap between germline ends came to 7 bases. Germline CDR1 reads GTSNPN; CDR2 reads SVGIG (reference sequence). The CDR3 has 15 residues. The chain's CDR3 is CAWSVTGSGANVLTF. DNA for the CDR3: TGTGCCTGGAGTGTAACCGGGTCTGGGGCCAACGTCCTGACTTTC.

This clone was detected once. V is TRBV2 and J is TRBJ2-1; TRBD2 is a possible D gene (6 bases). CDR3 size: 15 residues. Trimming left V 3 bases short and J 0 bases short, with 9 bases between. Germline V gene sequence: CDR1 SNHLY, CDR2 FYNNEI. The CDR3 spells CASSEDGSSYNEQFF. DNA of the CDR3: TGTGCCAGCAGTGAGGACGGGAGCTCCTACAATGAGCAGTTCTTC.

This sequence joins TRBV30 and TRBJ1-1; weak D call: TRBD1 (5 bases). Between the trimmed V and J ends, which lost 8 bases and 4 bases, there was a span of 17 bases. The CDR3 covers 13 residues. Germline assignment: CDR1 GTSNPN and CDR2 SVGIG (reference sequence). CDR3 DNA sequence: TGTGCCCTGGGGGAAGTGGGGTCCACTGAAGCTTTCTTT. This translates into CALGEVGSTEAFF.